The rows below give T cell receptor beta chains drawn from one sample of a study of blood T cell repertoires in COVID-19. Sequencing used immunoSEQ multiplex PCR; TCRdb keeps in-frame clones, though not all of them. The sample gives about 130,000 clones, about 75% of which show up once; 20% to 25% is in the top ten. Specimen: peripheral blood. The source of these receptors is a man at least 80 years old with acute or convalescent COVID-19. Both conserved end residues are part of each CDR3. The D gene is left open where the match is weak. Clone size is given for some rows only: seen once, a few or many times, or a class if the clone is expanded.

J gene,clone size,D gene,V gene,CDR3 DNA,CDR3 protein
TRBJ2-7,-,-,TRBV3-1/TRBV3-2,TGTGCCAGCAGCCAAGTCAGGATCCCCTACGAGCAGTACTTC,CASSQVRIPYEQYF
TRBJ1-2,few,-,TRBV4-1,TGCGCCAGCAGCCCCCTCCGGGACAACACTAACTATGGCTACACCTTC,CASSPLRDNTNYGYTF
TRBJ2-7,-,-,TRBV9,TGTGCCAGCAGCGCCCTTGAGGTTCTAACCTACGAGCAGTACTTC,CASSALEVLTYEQYF
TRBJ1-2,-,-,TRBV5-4,TGTGCCAGCAGCCAAACAGGGAACCCTAGGGGCTACACCTTC,CASSQTGNPRGYTF
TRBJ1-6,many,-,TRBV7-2,TGTGCCAGCAGTCAGGGTTCGGGTTCACCCCTCCACTTT,CASSQGSGSPLHF
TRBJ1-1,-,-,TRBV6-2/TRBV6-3,TGTGCCAGCAGTTACTCGACGACCAAAGTGGCCCGGGGGGTCACTGAAGCTTTCTTT,CASSYSTTKVARGVTEAFF
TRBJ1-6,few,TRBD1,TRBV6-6,TGTGCCAGCAGAGGCCGGGACAGGGACGATTCACCCCTCCACTTT,CASRGRDRDDSPLHF
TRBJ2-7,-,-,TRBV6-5,TGTGCCAGCAGCCCCGACAGTGACCGCTTCGAGCAGTACTTC,CASSPDSDRFEQYF
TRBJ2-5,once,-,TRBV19,TGTGCCAGTAGTATAAGGACAGTTCAAGAGACCCAGTACTTC,CASSIRTVQETQYF
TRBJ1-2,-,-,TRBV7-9,TGTGCCAGCAGCTCGACAGCCTATGGCTACACCTTC,CASSSTAYGYTF
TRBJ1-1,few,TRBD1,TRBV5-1,TGCGCCAGCAGCCCCGAGGACAGGGGACTCACTGAAGCTTTCTTT,CASSPEDRGLTEAFF
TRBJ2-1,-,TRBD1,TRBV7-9,TGTGCCAGCAGCTTAGCCAGACAGGGCGATGAGCAGTTCTTC,CASSLARQGDEQFF
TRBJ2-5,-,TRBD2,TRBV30,TGTGCCTGGAGTGTACGGGGGGATCGAGAGACCCAGTACTTC,CAWSVRGDRETQYF
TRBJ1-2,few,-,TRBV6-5,TGTGCCAGCAGTTACTCGACAGGATTATACTATGGCTACACCTTC,CASSYSTGLYYGYTF
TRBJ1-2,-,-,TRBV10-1,TGCGCCAGCGAATTGAGGGCTCACTATGGCTACACCTTC,CASELRAHYGYTF
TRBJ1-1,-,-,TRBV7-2,TGTGCCAGCAGCTCCAGGGTGGGGGCTTTCTTT,CASSSRVGAFF
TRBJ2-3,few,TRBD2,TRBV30,TGTGCCTGGAGGACGGGCCTACTAGCGGGCACAGATACGCAGTATTTT,CAWRTGLLAGTDTQYF
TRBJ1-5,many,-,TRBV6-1,TGTGCCAGCAGTGAAGCGCCGGTTCAGCCCCAGCATTTT,CASSEAPVQPQHF
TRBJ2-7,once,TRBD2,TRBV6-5,TGTGCCAGCACCAAGACTAGCGGAGGATACGAGCAGTACTTC,CASTKTSGGYEQYF
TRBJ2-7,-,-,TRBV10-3,TGTGCCATCAGTGAGGGACAGACCTACGAGCAGTACTTC,CAISEGQTYEQYF
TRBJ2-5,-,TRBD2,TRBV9,TGTGCCAGCAGCGTAATTAGCGGGGGACCACAAGAGACCCAGTACTTC,CASSVISGGPQETQYF
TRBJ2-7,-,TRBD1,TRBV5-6,TGTGCCAGCAGCTTGATGGGACAGGGTCTTAGAGAGCAGTACTTC,CASSLMGQGLREQYF
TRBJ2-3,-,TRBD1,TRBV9,TGTGCCAGCAGCGTAGTGGGACAGCACACAGATACGCAGTATTTT,CASSVVGQHTDTQYF
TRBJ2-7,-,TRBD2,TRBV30,TGTGCCTGGAGTGTACGGGGGGGCGGTCTCGAGCAGTACTTC,CAWSVRGGGLEQYF
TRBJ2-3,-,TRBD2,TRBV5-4,TGTGCCAGCAGCTTGGGGACTAGCGGGACTAGCACAGATACGCAGTATTTT,CASSLGTSGTSTDTQYF
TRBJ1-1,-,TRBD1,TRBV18,TGTGCCAGCTCACCAGCCGGGACAGGGGTCACTGAAGCTTTCTTT,CASSPAGTGVTEAFF
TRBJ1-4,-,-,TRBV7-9,TGTGCCAGCAGCCGTTACTCAGGGGTCCTTTCAACTAATGAAAAACTGTTTTTT,CASSRYSGVLSTNEKLFF
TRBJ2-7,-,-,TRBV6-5,TGTGCCAGCAGATCCGGACAGCCTCACGAGCAGTACTTC,CASRSGQPHEQYF
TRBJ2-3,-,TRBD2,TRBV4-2,TGTGCCAGCAGCCAAGATGGGGGGACTAGCCCGGATACGCAGTATTTT,CASSQDGGTSPDTQYF
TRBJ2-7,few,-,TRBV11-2,TGTGCCAGCAGCTTAGATATAACAGCCTACGAGCAGTACTTC,CASSLDITAYEQYF
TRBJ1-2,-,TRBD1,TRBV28,TGTGCCAGCAGTTACACGGGACAGTCGTACGGCTACACCTTC,CASSYTGQSYGYTF
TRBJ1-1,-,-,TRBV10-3,TGTGCCATCAGTGAGGGACAGACGAACACTGAAGCTTTCTTT,CAISEGQTNTEAFF
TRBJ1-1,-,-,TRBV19,TGTGCCAGTAGTATTGTACGGGGAAACCCGAACACTGAAGCTTTCTTT,CASSIVRGNPNTEAFF
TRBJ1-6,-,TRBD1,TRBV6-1,TGTGCCGGTGGGACAGGGGGCGAGGCCCCACCCCTCCACTTT,CAGGTGGEAPPLHF
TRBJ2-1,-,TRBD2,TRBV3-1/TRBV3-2,TGTGCCAGCAGCCATTCGGGGGGACATGAGCAGTTCTTC,CASSHSGGHEQFF
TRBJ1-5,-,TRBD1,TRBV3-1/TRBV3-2,TGTGCCAGCAGCCATGGGACAGATCTTCAGCCCCAGCATTTT,CASSHGTDLQPQHF
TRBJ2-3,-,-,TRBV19,TGTGCCAGTAGTGTCTCGGCCGGAGGCGGGACGCAGTATTTT,CASSVSAGGGTQYF
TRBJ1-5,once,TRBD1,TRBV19,TGTGCCAGTAGTCTACGACAGGGGAACAATCAGCCCCAGCATTTT,CASSLRQGNNQPQHF
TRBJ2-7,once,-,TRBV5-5,TGTGCCAGCAGCTTGGGGACAGTTTACTACGAGCAGTACTTC,CASSLGTVYYEQYF
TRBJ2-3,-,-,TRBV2,TGTGCCAGCAATATTATTAGCACAGATACGCAGTATTTT,CASNIISTDTQYF
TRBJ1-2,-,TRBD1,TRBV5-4,TGTGCCAGCAGCTTGGATTCCAGGGGGACAGCTAACTATGGCTACACCTTC,CASSLDSRGTANYGYTF
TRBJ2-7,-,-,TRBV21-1,TGTGCCAGCAGCAAAAGGGGGGGGGACAGGACCTACGAGCAGTACTTC,CASSKRGGDRTYEQYF
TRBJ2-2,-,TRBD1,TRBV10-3,TGTGCCATCAGTAAGGGAACTGGACAGGGGGCTACCCACACCGGGGAGCTGTTTTTT,CAISKGTGQGATHTGELFF
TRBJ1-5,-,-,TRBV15,TGTGCCACCAGCTACGGGATCCCTAGTAATCAGCCCCAGCATTTT,CATSYGIPSNQPQHF
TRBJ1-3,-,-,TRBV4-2,TGTGCCAGCAGCCAAGATCTAGGGGTTGGAATCCCTGGAAACACCATATATTTT,CASSQDLGVGIPGNTIYF
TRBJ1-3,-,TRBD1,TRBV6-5,TGTGCCAGCAACCGGACAGGGTCTGGAAACACCATATATTTT,CASNRTGSGNTIYF